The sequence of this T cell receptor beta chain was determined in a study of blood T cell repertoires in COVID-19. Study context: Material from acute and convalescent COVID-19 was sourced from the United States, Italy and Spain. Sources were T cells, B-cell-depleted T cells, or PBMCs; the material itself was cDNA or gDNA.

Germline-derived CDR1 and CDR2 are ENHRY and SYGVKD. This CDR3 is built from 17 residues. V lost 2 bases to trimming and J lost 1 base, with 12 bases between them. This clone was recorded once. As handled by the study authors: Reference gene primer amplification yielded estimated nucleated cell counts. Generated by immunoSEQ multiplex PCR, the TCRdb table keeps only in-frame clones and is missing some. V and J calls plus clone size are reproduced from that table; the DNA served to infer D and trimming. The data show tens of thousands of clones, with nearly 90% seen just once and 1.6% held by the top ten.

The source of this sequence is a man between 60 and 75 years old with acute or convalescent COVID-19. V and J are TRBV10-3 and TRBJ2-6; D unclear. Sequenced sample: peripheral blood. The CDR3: CAISEAGTESGANVLTF. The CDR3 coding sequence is TGTGCCATCAGTGAGGCAGGAACGGAATCTGGGGCCAACGTCCTGACTTTC.